This T cell receptor (beta chain) was identified during a study of cytomegalovirus exposure and HLA in healthy donors. Broader study findings: Later on, an analysis showed TCR association rates differing by HLA locus, with DRB1 the most and HLA-C the fewest. It was reportedly the case that the classifier diagnosed cytomegalovirus status with high specificity and sensitivity.

Details on this clone: Antigen: not known.

The V and J ends lost 3 bases and 7 bases, in that order; junction bases with no gene match: 13. The CDR3 is 16 amino acids. The germline gives CDR1 SGHNT, CDR2 YYREEE (reference sequence). 60 Vbeta and 13 Jbeta primers were used in PCR. Only in-frame clones appear in the TCRdb table, and some are missing; sequencing was by immunoSEQ multiplex PCR. The table shows around 67,000 clones, with approximately 60% occurring only once. Sequenced input: PBMCs. The genes are TRBV5-4 and TRBJ2-7, with 10 bases aligning to TRBD2. This TCR derives from a woman in her fifties or sixties in good health and CMV-seronegative. In nucleotides, the CDR3 is TGTGCCAGCAGCTGGGGGCTAGCGGGAGCGTGGGGGGAGCAGTACTTC. Translating gives CASSWGLAGAWGEQYF.